These T cell receptor beta chains were read from a single sample in a study of human T cells and chemical hapten exposure. From the RACE reads, TCRdb called clonotypes with MiXCR, one entry per CDR3 protein. The sample holds some 91,000 distinct CDR3 sequences, 27% seen once. This sample comprised whole blood, obtained in connection with sensitization to the hapten diphenylcyclopropenone (DPC). Receptors originate from a man aged 40-49 years with alopecia areata. Some clones in this sample may be carry-over from other donors' samples. Each CDR3 is given with its conserved first and last residue. Each record gives: J gene, V gene, CDR3 protein.

TRBJ2-3 | TRBV5-5 | CASSQGQGSTDTQYF
TRBJ2-7 | TRBV5-4 | CASSVGGLAGQYEQYF
TRBJ2-5 | TRBV12-3/TRBV12-4 | CASNFVVSETQYF
TRBJ2-7 | TRBV28 | CASSSATSEQYF
TRBJ2-1 | TRBV7-9 | CASRWSSGSNEQFF
TRBJ2-3 | TRBV12-3/TRBV12-4 | CASSFILGTDTQYF
TRBJ2-1 | TRBV6-1 | CASSDASGIFVSYNEQFF
TRBJ2-7 | TRBV20-1 | CSAVRPDSSGREQYF
TRBJ2-4 | TRBV7-9 | CASSSDRGGNIQYF
TRBJ1-1 | TRBV5-6 | CASTLGAGTRNTEAFF
TRBJ2-1 | TRBV7-9 | CASSIHPSGRVSNEQFF
TRBJ2-2 | TRBV20-1 | CSARLPSLANGELFF
TRBJ2-7 | TRBV2 | CASSEIIGAYEQYF
TRBJ2-4 | TRBV29-1 | CSFTSFHKNIQYF
TRBJ2-7 | TRBV12-3/TRBV12-4 | CASSPGDWSEQYF
TRBJ2-7 | TRBV20-1 | CSARDITGRAYEQYF
TRBJ2-7 | TRBV6-2/TRBV6-3 | CASKLLAGGMDERYF
TRBJ1-5 | TRBV6-1 | CASGTGTGANQPQHF
TRBJ1-1 | TRBV29-1 | CSVEVGWTEAFF
TRBJ2-1 | TRBV3-1 | CASSQESGTSGYNEQFF
TRBJ2-4 | TRBV12-3/TRBV12-4 | CASNDLQGGDIQYF
TRBJ1-5 | TRBV20-1 | CSARDHRDQPQHF
TRBJ2-1 | TRBV6-2/TRBV6-3 | CASSYPLGQGVYDQFF
TRBJ1-1 | TRBV18 | CASSPKSEAFF
TRBJ2-7 | TRBV2 | CASSERLALGYEQYF
TRBJ1-1 | TRBV5-1 | CASSLEGTLVNTEAFF
TRBJ1-6 | TRBV10-3 | CAISDRGGSPLHF
TRBJ2-3 | TRBV20-1 | CSAPALREWNTQYF
TRBJ2-7 | TRBV20-1 | CSARKDFLNHGLYEQYF
TRBJ2-2 | TRBV13 | CASSLPPGTSGSGELFF
TRBJ1-2 | TRBV16 | CASSQSIRAGYTF
TRBJ2-1 | TRBV20-1 | CSARHPGLAGAEQFF
TRBJ2-3 | TRBV27 | CASGISTDTQYF
TRBJ2-4 | TRBV28 | CASSWDRAKIQYF
TRBJ2-6 | TRBV28 | CASSFVNSGANVLTF
TRBJ2-7 | TRBV28 | CASSSGRDYEQYF
TRBJ1-1 | TRBV13 | CASSSATDYTEAFF
TRBJ2-5 | TRBV3-1 | CASSQMTGQETQYF
TRBJ1-1 | TRBV19 | CASSIKKGRTEAFF
TRBJ2-1 | TRBV7-2 | CASSPRTSYEQFF
TRBJ2-3 | TRBV20-1 | CSARPLTGGLSAYTQYF
TRBJ1-6 | TRBV6-1 | CASRGDGSKSPLHF
TRBJ1-1 | TRBV12-3/TRBV12-4 | CASSRTLGGLREAFF
TRBJ2-7 | TRBV7-9 | CASSLVGYEQYF
TRBJ2-7 | TRBV6-1 | CASSEWEADPSYEQYF
TRBJ1-6 | TRBV6-5 | CASSSGRRNNSPLHF
TRBJ2-5 | TRBV7-2 | CASSLAERSTQYF
TRBJ2-6 | TRBV7-3 | CASSQGAGANVLTF
TRBJ2-7 | TRBV20-1 | CSARVGGDSYEQYF
TRBJ2-1 | TRBV12-3/TRBV12-4 | CASREGERNYNEQFF